One sample yielded the 28 T cell receptor beta chains listed below, sequenced in a study of cytomegalovirus exposure and HLA in healthy donors. The PCR ran on 60 Vbeta and 13 Jbeta primers. Data came from immunoSEQ multiplex PCR; TCRdb stores just in-frame clones and leaves some out. The repertoire table contains around 130,000 clones. The sequenced sample consisted of PBMCs. The receptors originated from a middle-aged woman in good health and CMV-seronegative.

This chain links TRBV7-3 with TRBJ1-1, with TRBD1 as a possible D gene (6 bases). CDR3 length equals 14 residues. CDR1 SGHTA and CDR2 FQGTGA come from the germline V gene. Trimming removed 5 bases from V and 3 bases from J, with 13 bases in between. CDR3 loop: CASSPGTRYTEAFF. The CDR3 coding sequence is TGTGCCAGCAGCCCCGGGACACGATACACTGAAGCTTTCTTT.

The V call is TRBV5-1, the J call TRBJ2-3, with 14 nucleotides matching TRBD2. The germline gives CDR1 SGHRS, CDR2 YFSETQ. The V and J ends lost 3 bases and 3 bases, in that order; junction bases with no gene match: 12. CDR3 size: 19 residues. CDR3 amino acids: CASSSPPGTSGGLTDTQYF. The CDR3 nucleotides are TGCGCCAGCAGCTCACCCCCCGGGACTAGCGGGGGTCTAACAGATACGCAGTATTTT.

V is TRBV7-9 and J is TRBJ2-5; 7 bases fit TRBD2. The CDR3 spans 17 residues. CDR1 is SEHNR, CDR2 FQNEAQ, per germline (reference sequence). V was pared by 5 bases and J by 2 bases, with 14 bases of the junction left unmatched. The CDR3 nucleotides are TGTGCCAGCAGCCCACTCCGCGGCGGGGGAAGACAAGAGACCCAGTACTTC. It yields the protein CASSPLRGGGRQETQYF.

The rearrangement uses TRBV5-6 and TRBJ2-6; possible D gene TRBD1, 5 bases. The CDR3 is 17 amino acids. CDR1 SGHDT and CDR2 YYEEEE come from the germline V gene. Deletions cut 4 bases from V and 1 base from J, with 15 bases between. The CDR3 DNA reads as TGTGCCAGCAGCCCCAGGGTTCTCCGGTCTGGGGCCAACGTCCTGACTTTC. Protein sequence: CASSPRVLRSGANVLTF.

This chain joins TRBV7-8 and TRBJ1-5; 9 bases match TRBD1. V gave up 0 bases and J gave up 7 bases; unmatched junction bases: 7. This CDR3 is 16 amino acids long. Germline-derived CDR1 and CDR2 are SGHVS and FQNEAQ. CDR3 sequence reads: CASSLAGQGGGQPQHF. CDR3 in DNA: TGTGCCAGCAGCTTAGCGGGACAGGGAGGCGGGCAGCCCCAGCATTTT.

The chain has TRBV7-3 and TRBJ2-7, with D perhaps TRBD2 (6 bases). Germline CDR1 is SGHTA and CDR2 is FQGTGA. V lost 2 bases and J 3 bases, leaving 11 bases between the germline ends. This CDR3 region has 14 residues. The CDR3 here is CASSLGTVIYEQYF. CDR3 bases: TGTGCCAGCAGCTTAGGGACTGTTATCTACGAGCAGTACTTC.

The CDR3 region is CASRATGLRQPQHF. The DNA for the CDR3 is TGTGCCAGCAGAGCTACAGGGTTGAGGCAGCCCCAGCATTTT. This rearrangement joins TRBV6-6 to TRBJ1-5; D might be TRBD1 (6 bases). The ends were cut back, 6 bases at V and 7 bases at J, with 16 bases in the middle. There are 14 residues in the CDR3. CDR1 and CDR2 (germline): MNHNY, SVGAGI (reference sequence).

CDR3 nucleotides: TGCGCCAGCAGCTCTGGGGGGACAGGGAACACTGAAGCTTTCTTT. Amino acid sequence: CASSSGGTGNTEAFF. J is TRBJ1-1 and V is TRBV5-1, with 8 bases that match TRBD1. The germline gives CDR1 SGHRS, CDR2 YFSETQ. This CDR3 has 15 amino acids. J was trimmed by 1 base and V by 3 bases; bases with no gene match: 5.

V usage is TRBV7-2 and J usage is TRBJ1-2; 10 nucleotides agree with TRBD1. Trimming at V came to 6 bases and at J to 3 bases, leaving 7 bases not matched to a gene. From germline, CDR1 is SGHTA and CDR2 FQGNSA. The CDR3 loop spans 15 amino acids. The CDR3 loop reads CASSTRTGGHYGYTF. The CDR3 region has the DNA TGTGCCAGCAGTACCCGGACAGGGGGTCACTATGGCTACACCTTC.

V usage is TRBV6-5 and J usage is TRBJ1-6; TRBD1 matches at 9 bases. V gave up 5 bases and J gave up 8 bases; unmatched junction bases: 4. From germline, CDR1 is MNHEY and CDR2 SVGAGI. The CDR3 loop spans 14 amino acids. The CDR3 loop reads CASSRGQGHSPLHF. The CDR3 bases are TGTGCCAGCAGTAGGGGACAGGGACATTCACCCCTCCACTTT.

The rearrangement uses TRBV13 and TRBJ2-7, with D possibly matching TRBD2 (6 bases). The CDR3 is 12 residues long. The germline V gene has CDR1 PRHDT and CDR2 FYEKMQ (reference sequence). Deletions cut 3 bases from V and 4 bases from J, with 7 bases between. This CDR3 reads CASSFGGYEQYF. The CDR3 nucleotides read TGTGCCAGCAGCTTTGGAGGGTACGAGCAGTACTTC.

This chain joins TRBV2 and TRBJ1-2, with a possible D match to TRBD1 (5 bases). CDR3 length: 11 amino acids. Germline V gene data show CDR1 as SNHLY and CDR2 as FYNNEI. The germline V and J ends were trimmed by 11 bases and 7 bases, with 14 bases remaining between them. As DNA, the CDR3 is TGTGCCGGGCAACAGGAGATTGGCTACACCTTC. This gives the protein CAGQQEIGYTF.

The J gene is TRBJ1-3, the V gene TRBV14, with D possibly being TRBD1 (5 bases). Germline CDR1 reads SGHDN; CDR2 reads FVKESK. V lost 4 bases and J 0 bases, leaving 13 bases between the germline ends. This CDR3 spans 16 amino acids. CDR3 region: CASSPNRFSSGNTIYF. Here the CDR3 DNA reads TGTGCCAGCAGCCCCAACAGGTTTAGCTCTGGAAACACCATATATTTT.

The chain has TRBV5-6 and TRBJ1-6; TRBD1 matches 8 bases. The length of the CDR3 is 16 residues. The V gene end was trimmed by 5 bases and the J gene end by 7 bases; junction bases not matched to a gene: 11. Germline loops: CDR1 SGHDT, CDR2 YYEEEE. CDR3 region: CASRQQGAGGNSPLHF. In nucleotides, the CDR3 is TGTGCCAGCAGACAGCAGGGGGCTGGGGGAAATTCACCCCTCCACTTT.

This rearrangement joins TRBV18 to TRBJ1-1; D might be TRBD1 (5 bases). Looked up from germline, CDR1 is KGHSH and CDR2 is LQKENI. V gave up 2 bases and J gave up 4 bases, with 14 bases separating them. The CDR3 sequence is 15 residues long. The DNA of the CDR3 is TGTGCCAGCTCACCAAGGGGTACGGGGGGCACTGAAGCTTTCTTT. Encoded protein: CASSPRGTGGTEAFF.

The chain links TRBV19 to TRBJ1-5; no firm D call. V dropped 1 base and J dropped 7 bases, with 5 bases sitting between them. CDR3 length: 12 amino acids. The germline V gene has CDR1 LNHDA and CDR2 SQIVND (reference sequence). The CDR3 DNA reads TGTGCCAGTAGTATAGGGGAGCAGCCCCAGCATTTT. Encoded protein: CASSIGEQPQHF.

The V call is TRBV4-3, the J call TRBJ1-2, with D possibly being TRBD1 (5 bases). CDR3 length: 16 amino acids. The V end was cut by 1 base, the J end by 8 bases, with 20 bases between. CDR1 and CDR2 (germline): LGHNA, YSLEER. In DNA form, the CDR3 reads TGCGCCAGCAGCCAAGCCCGGCGGGGGAAGCAGCAGGGCTACACCTTC. Its translation: CASSQARRGKQQGYTF.

The V gene is TRBV5-1, the J gene TRBJ1-3; D is unresolved. The CDR3 sequence is 15 residues long. Germline V lookup: CDR1 SGHRS, CDR2 YFSETQ. V lost 0 bases, J lost 0 bases, and 7 bases lay in between. This CDR3 is CASSLGESSGNTIYF. The CDR3 coding sequence is TGCGCCAGCAGCTTGGGGGAGAGCTCTGGAAACACCATATATTTT.

This chain connects TRBV5-1 to TRBJ2-5, with D perhaps TRBD1 (6 bases). The CDR3 extends over 14 amino acids. The germline V and J ends were trimmed by 4 bases and 3 bases, with 13 bases remaining between them. The germline V gene has CDR1 SGHRS and CDR2 YFSETQ. CDR3: CASSPGTGKETQYF. The CDR3 DNA is TGCGCCAGCAGCCCAGGAACAGGGAAAGAGACCCAGTACTTC.

The chain joins TRBV6-6 to TRBJ1-1, with D unresolved. CDR1 is MNHNY, CDR2 SVGAGI, per germline (reference sequence). This CDR3 contains 15 residues. V lost 2 bases, J lost 4 bases, and 14 bases lay in between. The CDR3 DNA follows: TGTGCCAGCAGTTACACGGGTGGAAGTAGCACTGAAGCTTTCTTT. Encoded protein: CASSYTGGSSTEAFF.

This sequence joins TRBV7-9 and TRBJ2-1; 8 bases are shared with TRBD1. V trimming: 4 bases; J trimming: 8 bases; junction bases outside the gene matches: 10. The CDR3 has 15 amino acids. Germline V lookup: CDR1 SEHNR, CDR2 FQNEAQ (reference sequence). CDR3 DNA sequence: TGTGCCAGCAGCTCCACCCAGGGGGCGATCGATGAGCAGTTCTTC. Its protein product is CASSSTQGAIDEQFF.

The rearrangement uses TRBV5-1 and TRBJ2-3; D uncertain. The V end lost 0 bases, the J end lost 6 bases, and 14 bases lay between the germline ends. Germline CDR1 and CDR2: SGHRS and YFSETQ. The CDR3 loop spans 15 amino acids. CDR3 in amino acids: CASSLALDRVDTQYF. In DNA form, the CDR3 reads TGCGCCAGCAGCTTGGCTCTCGATCGGGTGGATACGCAGTATTTT. Full variable domain (missing parts from reference TRBV5-1 and TRBJ2-3): KAGVTQTPRYLIKTRGQQVTLSCSPISGHRSVSWYQQTPGQGLQFLFEYFSETQRNKGNFPGRFSGRQFSNSRSEMNVSTLELGDSALYLCASSLALDRVDTQYFGPGTRLTVL.

This sequence joins TRBV28 and TRBJ2-7; TRBD1 agrees at 7 bases. V shed 6 bases and J 4 bases; nucleotides not matched to a gene: 6. The CDR3 covers 13 residues. The germline V gene encodes CDR1 MDHEN and CDR2 SYDVKM. The CDR3 DNA reads as TGTGCCAGCAGCCGCCAGGACAGGTACGAGCAGTACTTC. It yields the protein CASSRQDRYEQYF.

This chain links TRBV5-8 with TRBJ1-5; 8 positions match TRBD1. CDR1 and CDR2 from the germline V gene are SGHTS and YDEGEE. Trimming at V came to 4 bases and at J to 11 bases, leaving 11 bases not matched to a gene. This CDR3 region has 14 residues. The DNA of the CDR3 is TGTGCCAGCAGCCTCCGACAGGGGACGGGGACCCAGCATTTT. It is translated as CASSLRQGTGTQHF.

The V call is TRBV27, the J call TRBJ1-2; 8 bases fit TRBD1. Germline lookup yields CDR1 MNHEY and CDR2 SMNVEV (reference sequence). Trimming removed 3 bases from V and 2 bases from J; junction bases left unmatched: 2. The CDR3 is 14 residues long. The CDR3 DNA reads TGTGCCAGCAGTTTTTACAGGGGGAACTATGGCTACACCTTC. This sequence encodes CASSFYRGNYGYTF.

The chain joins TRBV27 to TRBJ1-2; 10 bases agree with TRBD1. Trimming took 6 bases from V and 2 from J; bases not matched to a gene: 9. This CDR3 spans 16 amino acids. Germline values: CDR1 MNHEY, CDR2 SMNVEV (reference sequence). CDR3 sequence: CASSRSTGGENYGYTF. The CDR3 DNA reads TGTGCCAGCAGCCGATCGACAGGGGGCGAAAACTATGGCTACACCTTC.

CDR3 in DNA: TGTGCCAGCAGTTTGGAAGCGTGGACTGAAGCTTTCTTT. It specifies CASSLEAWTEAFF. The V call is TRBV6-5, the J call TRBJ1-1; D not certain. Germline V gene sequence: CDR1 MNHEY, CDR2 SVGAGI. The CDR3 spans 13 residues. V shed 4 bases and J shed 5 bases, with 11 bases lying between them.

The J gene is TRBJ1-4, the V gene TRBV4-3; no reliable D call. The germline gives CDR1 LGHNA, CDR2 YSLEER. The CDR3 sequence is 16 residues long. Trimming stripped 4 bases from V and 0 bases from J, with 12 bases between. In nucleotides, the CDR3 is TGCGCCAGCAGCCTGACACCTGAAGCAACTAATGAAAAACTGTTTTTT. This sequence encodes CASSLTPEATNEKLFF.